These T cell receptor beta chains were read from a single sample in a study of T cell responses to AZD1222 COVID-19 vaccine. Sequenced by immunoSEQ multiplex PCR; TCRdb stores in-frame clones only, minus some. The table has fewer than 90,000 clones, roughly nine tenths seen once. The specimen comprised peripheral blood, sampled on day 0 of AZD1222 vaccination. These receptors all stem from an adult in good health. The CDR3 runs from the conserved cysteine through the conserved F or W. The D gene is left open where the match is weak. Part of the rows lack a size; the others show once, few, many or a class for expanded clones.

TRBD2	TRBV28	TRBJ2-1	.	CASSPTTSGYNEQFF	TGTGCCAGCAGTCCAACGACTAGCGGTTACAATGAGCAGTTCTTC
.	TRBV6-1	TRBJ1-2	.	CASSATGPYGYTF	TGTGCCAGCAGTGCCACAGGGCCCTATGGCTACACCTTC
TRBD1	TRBV3-1/TRBV3-2	TRBJ1-2	few	CASSHRTGGGYTF	TGTGCCAGCAGCCATCGGACAGGGGGCGGCTACACCTTC
.	TRBV19	TRBJ1-5	.	CASTRVSSRSNQPQHF	TGTGCCAGTACGAGGGTCTCGTCGAGGAGCAATCAGCCCCAGCATTTT
TRBD1	TRBV16	TRBJ2-3	.	CASSQQGADTQYF	TGTGCCAGCAGCCAACAGGGGGCAGATACGCAGTATTTT
.	TRBV18	TRBJ2-3	once	CASSPGRTAEADTQYF	TGTGCCAGCTCACCAGGGAGGACGGCTGAGGCAGATACGCAGTATTTT
TRBD1	TRBV15	TRBJ1-1	.	CATSKGTGGTEAFF	TGTGCCACCAGCAAAGGGACAGGGGGCACTGAAGCTTTCTTT
.	TRBV18	TRBJ2-3	.	CASSLSATGADTQYF	TGTGCCAGCTCATTGTCGGCGACAGGCGCGGATACGCAGTATTTT
TRBD1	TRBV5-5	TRBJ1-2	few	CASSSRGLYGYTF	TGTGCCAGCAGTTCTAGGGGGCTCTATGGCTACACCTTC
.	TRBV18	TRBJ2-7	.	CASSPRQDYEQYF	TGTGCCAGCTCACCCCGACAGGACTACGAGCAGTACTTC
.	TRBV2	TRBJ2-3	.	CASRLTGDTQYF	TGTGCCAGCAGGCTTACAGGGGATACGCAGTATTTT
.	TRBV19	TRBJ1-2	once	CASNQIGGYTF	TGTGCCAGTAATCAAATAGGAGGCTACACCTTC
TRBD2	TRBV7-6	TRBJ2-2	.	CASSERISGSGAGELFF	TGTGCCAGCAGCGAACGCATCAGCGGGAGCGGCGCCGGGGAGCTGTTTTTT
.	TRBV7-2	TRBJ1-5	once	CASSLVGANQPQHF	TGTGCCAGCAGCTTAGTAGGTGCTAATCAGCCCCAGCATTTT
TRBD1	TRBV28	TRBJ1-6	.	CASSSRTGGTVPLHF	TGTGCCAGCAGTTCACGAACAGGGGGCACGGTACCCCTCCACTTT
TRBD2	TRBV11-2	TRBJ2-1	.	CASSPRSASGYNEQFF	TGTGCCAGCAGCCCGAGATCGGCTAGCGGGTACAATGAGCAGTTCTTC
TRBD2	TRBV7-9	TRBJ2-1	.	CASSSGGGAGSYNEQFF	TGTGCCAGCAGCTCAGGCGGGGGGGCAGGCTCCTACAATGAGCAGTTCTTC